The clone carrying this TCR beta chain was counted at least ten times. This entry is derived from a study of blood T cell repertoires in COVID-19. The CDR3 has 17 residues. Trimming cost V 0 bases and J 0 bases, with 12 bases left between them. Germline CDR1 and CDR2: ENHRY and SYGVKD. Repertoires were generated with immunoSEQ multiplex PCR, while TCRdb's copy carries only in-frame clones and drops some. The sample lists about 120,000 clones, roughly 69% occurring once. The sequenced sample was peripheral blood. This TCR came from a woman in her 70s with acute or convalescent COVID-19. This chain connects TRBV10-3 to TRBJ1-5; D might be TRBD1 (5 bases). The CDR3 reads CAISESLGASSNQPQHF. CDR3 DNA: TGTGCCATCAGTGAGTCGTTAGGGGCTTCTAGCAATCAGCCCCAGCATTTT.